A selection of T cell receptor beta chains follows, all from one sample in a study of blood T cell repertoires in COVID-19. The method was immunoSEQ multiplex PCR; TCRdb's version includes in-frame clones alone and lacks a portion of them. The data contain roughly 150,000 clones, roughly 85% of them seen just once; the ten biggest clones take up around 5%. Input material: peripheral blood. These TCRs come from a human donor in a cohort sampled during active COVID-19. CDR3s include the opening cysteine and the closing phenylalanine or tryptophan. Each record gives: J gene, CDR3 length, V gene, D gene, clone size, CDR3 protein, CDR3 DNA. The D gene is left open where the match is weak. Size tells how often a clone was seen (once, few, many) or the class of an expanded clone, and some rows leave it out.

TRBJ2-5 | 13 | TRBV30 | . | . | CAWSPPGWETQYF | TGTGCCTGGAGTCCCCCAGGTTGGGAGACCCAGTACTTC
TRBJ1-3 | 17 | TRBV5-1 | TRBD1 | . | CASSPSGTGNSGNTIYF | TGCGCCAGCAGCCCCTCCGGGACAGGGAATTCTGGAAACACCATATATTTT
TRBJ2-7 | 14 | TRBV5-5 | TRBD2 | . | CASSFRGGSYEQYF | TGTGCCAGCAGCTTTCGGGGGGGATCCTACGAGCAGTACTTC
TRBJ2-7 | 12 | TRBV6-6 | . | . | CASSYSRVEQYF | TGTGCCAGCAGTTACTCGAGGGTCGAGCAGTACTTC
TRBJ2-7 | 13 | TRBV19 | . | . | CASSSSQGFEQYF | TGTGCCAGTAGTTCGAGCCAGGGGTTCGAGCAGTACTTC
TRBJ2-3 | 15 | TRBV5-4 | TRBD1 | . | CASSRDRGFTDTQYF | TGTGCCAGCAGCAGGGACAGGGGATTCACAGATACGCAGTATTTT
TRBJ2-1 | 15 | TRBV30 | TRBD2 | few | CAWSLAGGSYNEQFF | TGTGCCTGGAGTTTAGCGGGGGGCTCCTACAATGAGCAGTTCTTC
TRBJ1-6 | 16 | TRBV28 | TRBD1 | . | CASSFALQGNNSPLHF | TGTGCCAGCAGTTTCGCACTACAGGGGAATAATTCACCCCTCCACTTT
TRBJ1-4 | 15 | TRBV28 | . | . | CASSLAAGLREKLFF | TGTGCCAGCAGTTTAGCGGCAGGGCTAAGGGAAAAACTGTTTTTT
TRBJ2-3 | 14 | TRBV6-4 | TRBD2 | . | CASSDAGEADTQYF | TGTGCCAGCAGTGACGCGGGGGAGGCAGATACGCAGTATTTT
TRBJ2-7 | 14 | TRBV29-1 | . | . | CSVEEKAFSYEQYF | TGCAGCGTTGAAGAGAAAGCCTTCTCCTACGAGCAGTACTTC
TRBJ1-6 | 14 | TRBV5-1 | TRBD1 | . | CASSPGQGISPLHF | TGCGCCAGCAGCCCCGGACAGGGGATTTCACCCCTCCACTTT
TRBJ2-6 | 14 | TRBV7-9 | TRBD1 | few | CASSLRQGTNVLTF | TGTGCCAGCAGCTTAAGACAGGGTACCAACGTCCTGACTTTC
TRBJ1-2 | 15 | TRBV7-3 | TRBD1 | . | CASSIGTAGLNGYTF | TGTGCCAGCAGCATCGGGACAGCCGGCCTCAATGGCTACACCTTC
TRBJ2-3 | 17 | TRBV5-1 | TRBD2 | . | CASSLSPSGGASDTQYF | TGCGCCAGCAGCTTGTCGCCTAGCGGGGGGGCGTCTGATACGCAGTATTTT
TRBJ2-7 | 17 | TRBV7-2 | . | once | CASSLAPDRFSLYEQYF | TGTGCCAGCAGCTTAGCCCCGGACAGATTTTCCCTCTACGAGCAGTACTTC
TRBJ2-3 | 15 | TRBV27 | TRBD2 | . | CASSAGTSGTDTQYF | TGTGCCAGCAGTGCCGGGACTAGCGGCACAGATACGCAGTATTTT
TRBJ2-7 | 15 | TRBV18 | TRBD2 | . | CASSPLTSGEGEQYF | TGTGCCAGCTCACCCTTGACTAGCGGGGAGGGGGAGCAGTACTTC
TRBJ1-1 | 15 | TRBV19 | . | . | CASSIDPGLNTEAFF | TGTGCCAGTAGTATAGATCCAGGGCTGAACACTGAAGCTTTCTTT
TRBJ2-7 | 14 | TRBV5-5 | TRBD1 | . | CASSQGQGSYEQYF | TGTGCCAGCAGCCAGGGACAGGGATCCTACGAGCAGTACTTC
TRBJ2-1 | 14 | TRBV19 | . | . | CASTPWGDDNEQFF | TGTGCCAGTACCCCTTGGGGGGATGACAATGAGCAGTTCTTC
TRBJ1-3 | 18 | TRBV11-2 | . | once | CASSLGGAGANSGNTIYF | TGTGCCAGCAGCTTAGGAGGCGCGGGGGCAAACTCTGGAAACACCATATATTTT
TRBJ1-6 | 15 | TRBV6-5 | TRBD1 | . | CASRGTGSYNSPLHF | TGTGCCAGCAGGGGGACAGGGTCCTATAATTCACCCCTCCACTTT
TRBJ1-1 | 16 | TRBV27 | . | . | CASSEILTGMNTEAFF | TGTGCCAGCAGCGAAATCCTAACAGGGATGAACACTGAAGCTTTCTTT
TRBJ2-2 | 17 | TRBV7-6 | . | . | CASSLRAGVEPSGELFF | TGTGCCAGCAGCTTACGGGCCGGGGTTGAGCCGTCCGGGGAGCTGTTTTTT
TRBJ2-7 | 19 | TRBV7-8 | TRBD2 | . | CASSLAVWGLAAQSYEQYF | TGTGCCAGCAGCTTAGCAGTTTGGGGACTAGCGGCCCAATCCTACGAGCAGTACTTC
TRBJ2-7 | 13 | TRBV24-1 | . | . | CATSDSPAGEQYF | TGTGCCACCAGTGATTCCCCCGCCGGTGAGCAGTACTTC
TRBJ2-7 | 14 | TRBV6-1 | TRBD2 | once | CASSERLAGYEQYF | TGTGCCAGCAGTGAACGCCTAGCGGGATACGAGCAGTACTTC
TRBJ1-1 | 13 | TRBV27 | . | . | CASSLWQGRGAFF | TGTGCCAGCAGTTTATGGCAGGGGCGCGGAGCTTTCTTT
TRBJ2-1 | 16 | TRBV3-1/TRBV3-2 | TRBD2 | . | CASSSTGTRAYNEQFF | TGTGCCAGCAGCTCTACCGGGACTAGGGCCTACAATGAGCAGTTCTTC
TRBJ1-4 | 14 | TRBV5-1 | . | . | CASSLGQGGEKLFF | TGCGCCAGCAGCTTGGGCCAGGGTGGTGAAAAACTGTTTTTT
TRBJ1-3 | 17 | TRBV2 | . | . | CASSDSRTRGPGNTIYF | TGTGCCAGCAGTGATTCGCGAACGCGGGGCCCTGGAAACACCATATATTTT
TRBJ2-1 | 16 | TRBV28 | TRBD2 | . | CASSNLAGTRGNEQFF | TGTGCCAGCAGCAACCTAGCGGGTACACGGGGCAATGAGCAGTTCTTC